This paragraph reports one TCR beta chain. The Seattle site enrolled patients during active infection and followed them longitudinally. Original processing methods: Estimation of nucleated cell counts was performed using reference gene primer amplification. Sequencing was performed with immunoSEQ multiplex PCR; in TCRdb, only in-frame clones are kept and a portion is missing. The V and J calls and the clone size are those of that table, but D and trimming were determined from the DNA. The sample lists some 68,000 clones; about 90% were seen once. The sample is drawn from a study of blood T cell repertoires in COVID-19. For the study at large: Whether acute or convalescent, the COVID-19 samples came from the United States, Italy and Spain. PBMCs, B-cell-depleted T cells, or T cells provided the cDNA or gDNA that made up the material.

The TCR sequence derives from a woman aged 50 to 60 with COVID-19, enrolled during active disease. Sequenced input: peripheral blood.

CDR3 protein: CATLRVNSYNEQFF. The CDR3, as DNA: TGTGCCACCTTGAGAGTTAACTCCTACAATGAGCAGTTCTTC. The chain has TRBV28 and TRBJ2-1; D is unresolved. In germline, CDR1 is MDHEN, CDR2 SYDVKM. Trimming removed 10 bases from V and 0 bases from J, with 13 bases in between. This CDR3 comprises 14 residues.